The clone carrying this T cell receptor (beta chain) has a handful of counts. Its antigen is not known. Germline loops: CDR1 SGHTA, CDR2 FQGTGA. This CDR3 region has 17 residues. J was trimmed by 3 bases and V by 2 bases; bases with no gene match: 5. This specimen belongs to a study of beta chain features in type 1 diabetes. Since all of the isolated RNA was reverse transcribed, expressed TCRB transcripts were what got sequenced. Assay: immunoSEQ multiplex PCR; the TCRdb copy retains only in-frame clones and omits some. The table shows about 900,000 clones, with about a sixth occurring only once. Study conclusions and caveats: Sequencing the cDNA could make cells with high TCR expression show up more than they should.

Sequences were obtained from naive CD4+ T cells from blood. The chain carries TRBV7-3 and TRBJ2-2; the match to TRBD2 covers 11 bases. The sequence came from a woman between 18 and 29 years old in good health. As DNA, the CDR3 is TGTGCCAGCAGCTTAGGTTCTAGCGGGAGGTACACCGGGGAGCTGTTTTTT. Residues: CASSLGSSGRYTGELFF. Together with reference TRBV7-3 and TRBJ2-2, the CDR3 gives the full variable domain: GAGVSQTPSNKVTEKGKYVELRCDPISGHTALYWYRQSLGQGPEFLIYFQGTGAADDSGLPNDRFFAVRPEGSVSTLKIQRTERGDSAVYLCASSLGSSGRYTGELFFGEGSRLTVL.